Each of the 16 T cell receptor beta chains below was sequenced from the same sample in a study of graft-versus-host responses after intestinal transplantation. Antigen specificity for these receptors is unknown. The data were produced by immunoSEQ multiplex PCR, yet TCRdb's version contains in-frame clones alone and is incomplete. The sample includes tens of thousands of clones, over 80% of them seen just once. This specimen consisted of unstimulated CD8+ T cells sorted from spleen or lymph node cells, obtained before intestinal transplant. These receptor sequences come from a human donor who received an intestinal transplant.

V is TRBV28 and J is TRBJ2-5; 9 bases fit TRBD1. J gave up 3 bases and V 5 bases, and 10 bases lay outside the gene matches. This CDR3 contains 16 residues. Germline assignment: CDR1 MDHEN and CDR2 SYDVKM. The CDR3 loop is CASSRDTGGEEETQYF. The DNA of the CDR3 is TGTGCCAGCAGTCGAGATACAGGGGGCGAGGAAGAGACCCAGTACTTC. The whole variable domain, remainder taken from reference TRBV28 and TRBJ2-5, is DVKVTQSSRYLVKRTGEKVFLECVQDMDHENMFWYRQDPGLGLRLIYFSYDVKMKEKGDIPEGYSVSREKKERFSLILESASTNQTSMYLCASSRDTGGEEETQYFGPGTRLLVL.

V and J are TRBV11-3 and TRBJ2-2, with a weak D call TRBD1 (5 bases). The CDR3 has 14 amino acids. Germline-derived CDR1 and CDR2 are SGHNT and YENEEA. V gave up 4 bases and J gave up 4 bases, with 10 bases separating them. CDR3 sequence (DNA): TGTGCCAGCAGCTCCCAGGGCCCCACCGGGGAGCTGTTTTTT. This gives the protein CASSSQGPTGELFF.

The rearrangement links TRBV5-4 to TRBJ2-7, with D perhaps assigned TRBD1 or TRBD2 (5 bases each). Germline CDR1 SGHNT, CDR2 YYREEE (reference sequence). V lost 4 bases, J lost 4 bases, and 24 bases lay in between. This CDR3 has 17 residues. The CDR3 DNA is TGTGCCAGCAGCATCTACGGCTTGAGGGCAGGGCTTTACGAGCAGTACTTC. Amino acid sequence: CASSIYGLRAGLYEQYF.

This chain joins TRBV6-1 and TRBJ2-7; 10 bases match TRBD1. Germline-derived CDR1 and CDR2 are MNHNS and SASEGT. This CDR3 has 15 amino acids. J lost 1 base, V lost 6 bases, and 6 bases had no gene match. The CDR3 DNA is TGTGCCAGCAGCAATCCGGGACAGGGGTCCTACGAGCAGTACTTC. This translates into CASSNPGQGSYEQYF.

This rearrangement joins TRBV4-1 to TRBJ2-5; D is possibly TRBD1 or TRBD2 (5 bases each). Trimming removed 0 bases at V and 7 bases at J, with 18 bases between. The CDR3 consists of 16 residues. From germline, CDR1 is MGHRA and CDR2 YSYEKL. CDR3 sequence: CASSQEGTPLVGTQYF. CDR3 DNA: TGCGCCAGCAGCCAAGAAGGGACGCCACTGGTGGGGACCCAGTACTTC.

CDR3: CASSDYGYTF. CDR3 nucleotides: TGTGCTAGTTCGGACTATGGCTACACCTTC. The rearrangement uses TRBV12-5 and TRBJ1-2; D ambiguous. Deletions cut 8 bases from V and 3 bases from J, with 4 bases between. The CDR3 extends over 10 amino acids. The germline V gene has CDR1 LGHNT and CDR2 FRNRAP.

The chain employs TRBV30 and TRBJ2-6; D not certain. This CDR3 has 12 amino acids. The V end was cut by 7 bases, the J end by 2 bases, with 6 bases between. Germline-derived CDR1 and CDR2 are GTSNPN and SVGIG (reference sequence). The CDR3 DNA reads as TGTGCCTATGGACCTGGGGCCAACGTCCTGACTTTC. The encoded protein is CAYGPGANVLTF.

The chain has TRBV6-1 and TRBJ2-7, with a weak D call TRBD2 (5 bases). The germline CDR1 and CDR2 sequences are MNHNS and SASEGT. This CDR3 is built from 14 residues. Trimming shortened V by 5 bases and J by 4 bases, and 15 bases separated the two germline ends. CDR3 DNA sequence: TGTGCCAGCAGTCCAACGGGAAGGCTGTACGAGCAGTACTTC. This encodes CASSPTGRLYEQYF.

The chain is built from TRBV30 and TRBJ1-1; 9 bases fit TRBD1. The CDR3 spans 13 residues. Looked up from germline, CDR1 is GTSNPN and CDR2 is SVGIG (reference sequence). V lost 0 bases, J lost 4 bases, and 0 bases stayed unmatched. The CDR3 region has the DNA TGTGCCTGGAGTGTACAGGGGGCCACTGAAGCTTTCTTT. It codes for CAWSVQGATEAFF.

The chain is built from TRBV27 and TRBJ2-1, with D perhaps being TRBD1 or TRBD2 (5 bases each). The CDR3 loop spans 15 amino acids. The V end lost 0 bases, the J end lost 10 bases, and 16 bases lay between the germline ends. CDR1 and CDR2 from the germline V gene are MNHEY and SMNVEV (reference sequence). DNA for the CDR3: TGTGCCAGCAGTTTATCTACCCCGGGGCCCTCCGAGCAGTTCTTC. It translates to CASSLSTPGPSEQFF.

The chain links TRBV2 to TRBJ2-7, with 10 positions matching TRBD2. The CDR3 loop spans 17 amino acids. Germline trimming cut 10 bases from V and 1 base from J; bases unmatched to any gene: 16. Per the germline V gene, CDR1 is SNHLY and CDR2 is FYNNEI. DNA for the CDR3: TGTGCCACCTCTGTAGGTCCGGGACTAGCGCCATCCTACGAGCAGTACTTC. Translating gives CATSVGPGLAPSYEQYF.

The V call is TRBV7-9, the J call TRBJ2-1, with D maybe TRBD1 (5 bases). Trimming removed 6 bases from V and 10 bases from J, with 7 bases in between. The CDR3 is 10 amino acids. Germline V CDR1 and CDR2: SEHNR, FQNEAQ (reference sequence). As DNA, the CDR3 is TGTGCCAGCAGTTGGACAGAGCAGTTCTTC. Protein: CASSWTEQFF.

The DNA of the CDR3 is TGTGCCAGCAGTTTTCCAGCGGGAGGCTACAATGAGCAGTTCTTC. Its translation is CASSFPAGGYNEQFF. The J gene is TRBJ2-1, the V gene TRBV27; 9 positions agree with TRBD2. Germline V CDR1 and CDR2: MNHEY, SMNVEV (reference sequence). The CDR3 covers 15 residues. V was clipped by 3 bases and J by 3 bases; unmatched bases: 3.

The rearrangement uses TRBV9 and TRBJ2-7; 9 bases agree with TRBD1. V gave up 0 bases and J gave up 4 bases; unmatched junction bases: 5. Germline CDR1 SGDLS, CDR2 YYNGEE. The CDR3 has 15 amino acids. CDR3 sequence reads: CASSVGGQGWYEQYF. CDR3 sequence (DNA): TGTGCCAGCAGCGTAGGGGGACAGGGATGGTACGAGCAGTACTTC.

The chain recombines TRBV12-5 with TRBJ2-1; TRBD1 matches 7 bases. CDR1 is LGHNT and CDR2 is FRNRAP in the germline V gene. This CDR3 has 17 amino acids. The J segment lost 3 bases and the V segment lost 0 bases, leaving 8 bases of the junction unmatched. The CDR3 protein is CASGLVQAGTVYNEQFF. The CDR3 bases are TGTGCTAGTGGTTTGGTACAGGCCGGGACAGTCTACAATGAGCAGTTCTTC. Drawing the rest from reference TRBV12-5 and TRBJ2-1, the complete variable domain is DARVTQTPRHKVTEMGQEVTMRCQPILGHNTVFWYRQTMMQGLELLAYFRNRAPLDDSGMPKDRFSAEMPDATLATLKIQPSEPRDSAVYFCASGLVQAGTVYNEQFFGPGTRLTVL.

V is TRBV9 and J is TRBJ2-7; 8 bases align to TRBD1. The CDR3 contains 14 residues. Germline CDR1 and CDR2: SGDLS and YYNGEE. V dropped 3 bases and J dropped 3; count of bases not matched to a gene: 5. The CDR3 region has the DNA TGTGCCAGCAGCGCGCCGGACAGGGACTACGAGCAGTACTTC. Residues: CASSAPDRDYEQYF.